The clone carrying this T cell receptor (beta chain) has only a few counts. Its cognate antigen is unknown. A second PCR, run for about 7 to 12 cycles, used a sample-barcoded 5' primer plus a J-beta primer mix. TCRdb used MiXCR to reprocess the 5' RACE reads, holding one entry per CDR3 protein. The data contain about 800,000 distinct CDR3 sequences, about 25% of them singletons. This specimen comes from a study of blood T cells in healthy people across ages. Overall study context: Per two T cells, about one barcoded beta molecule was captured through template switching. General study findings and limits: It was the long-lived donors that had more naive CD4+ cells and higher diversity than aged donors. Unknown CMV status may confound age-related changes in expanded clones.

The length of the CDR3 is 16 residues. The germline CDR1 and CDR2 sequences are SGHKS and YYEKEE (reference sequence). This sample was also put to use in a study of T cells of mothers and their children. That source reports: There was no detection of any persistent microchimeric T cell clones.

The specimen sequenced was blood. The source of this sequence is a boy younger than 18 in good health. The chain combines TRBV5-5 with TRBJ2-5, with 9 positions matching TRBD1. The end of the DNA aligns better with TRBJ2-1, so the J call may be wrong. The chain's CDR3 is CASSSSGQGIYNEQFF. The DNA of the CDR3 is TGTGCCAGCAGTTCTTCCGGACAGGGGATCTACAATGAGCAGTTCTTC.